The 12 T cell receptor beta chains reported below all come from one sample, sequenced in a study of T-cell reconstitution after alpha-beta-depleted transplantation in children. Unique molecular identifiers were incorporated into the prepared TCRbeta library. Using its own MiXCR run on the PCR reads, TCRdb lists one record per CDR3 protein. The data show some 390,000 distinct CDR3 sequences, with 20% seen just once and 3.8% held by the top ten. Material: PBMCs from the stem cell graft donor, obtained from the stem cell graft. The receptors stem from a human donor who donated a stem cell graft to a child with acute myeloid leukemia.

This clonotype was seen only a few times. The V gene is TRBV3-1, the J gene TRBJ1-1, with D possibly TRBD1 on 6 matching bases. In germline, CDR1 is LGHDT, CDR2 YNNKEL (reference sequence). This CDR3 contains 13 residues. V was trimmed by 0 bases and J by 7 bases, leaving 9 bases between them. CDR3 sequence (DNA): TGTGCCAGCAGCCAAGACAGGGGAAGTGAAGCTTTCTTT. As protein: CASSQDRGSEAFF.

The table lists this clonotype with a few counts. The V gene is TRBV15, the J gene TRBJ2-7, with D possibly matching TRBD1 (6 bases). This CDR3 spans 14 amino acids. CDR1 and CDR2 (germline): LNHNV, YYDKDF (reference sequence). V lost 4 bases and J lost 2, with 12 bases in between. This chain's CDR3 is CATSTNQGTYEQYF. The CDR3 region has the DNA TGTGCCACCAGCACCAACCAGGGGACCTACGAGCAGTACTTC.

In this sample, this clonotype turned up many times. This chain connects TRBV20-1 to TRBJ1-5, with a weak D call TRBD1 (5 bases). Germline lookup yields CDR1 DFQATT and CDR2 SNEGSKA (reference sequence). Trimming removed 1 base at V and 6 bases at J, with 10 bases between. The CDR3 has 13 amino acids. CDR3 sequence: CSARAGWGQPQHF. The CDR3 DNA is TGCAGTGCTAGAGCAGGGTGGGGTCAGCCCCAGCATTTT.

This clonotype was counted only a few times. V gene TRBV27 combines with J gene TRBJ2-7; 11 nucleotides agree with TRBD2. CDR3 length: 13 residues. CDR1 is MNHEY, CDR2 SMNVEV, per germline (reference sequence). Trimming at V came to 5 bases and at J to 6 bases, leaving 3 bases not matched to a gene. CDR3 protein: CASSPGTSGEQYF. CDR3 bases: TGTGCCAGCAGTCCCGGGACTAGCGGCGAGCAGTACTTC.

This clonotype was seen many times. The CDR3 nucleotides are TGCAGCGCCGGGGGGAGCTCCTACGAGCAGTACTTC. It encodes CSAGGSSYEQYF. The chain combines TRBV29-1 with TRBJ2-7; 7 positions match TRBD2. V lost 7 bases and J lost 0; bases outside the gene matches: 3. This CDR3 contains 12 residues. Germline V lookup: CDR1 SQVTM, CDR2 ANQGSEA.

In this sample, this clonotype turned up many times. CDR3 in amino acids: CASIDRHNSYNEQFF. The CDR3 region has the DNA TGTGCCAGCATCGACCGCCATAACTCCTACAATGAGCAGTTCTTC. The chain is built from TRBV12-3 or TRBV12-4 and TRBJ2-1, with D unclear. Trimming shortened V by 7 bases and J by 0 bases, and 13 bases separated the two germline ends. The CDR3 consists of 15 residues.

This clonotype was found a few times. This chain uses TRBV5-1 with TRBJ2-1, with 10 nucleotides matching TRBD2. CDR1 SGHRS and CDR2 YFSETQ come from the germline V gene. V trimming: 4 bases; J trimming: 8 bases; junction bases outside the gene matches: 9. The CDR3 spans 15 residues. CDR3 region: CASSPKREGSDEQFF. CDR3 sequence (DNA): TGCGCCAGCAGCCCGAAGCGGGAGGGCAGCGATGAGCAGTTCTTC.

The rearrangement joins TRBV7-9 to TRBJ2-7; D remains ambiguous. V lost 5 bases and J lost 5, with 7 bases in between. The V gene's germline CDR1 is SEHNR and CDR2 FQNEAQ (reference sequence). The CDR3 length is 11 residues. CDR3 in amino acids: CASSPHDEQYF. CDR3 nucleotide sequence: TGTGCCAGCAGCCCCCACGACGAGCAGTACTTC.

This clonotype was counted ten times or more. The genes are TRBV20-1 and TRBJ2-3; 7 bases align to TRBD1. With 0 bases clipped from V and 0 bases from J, the junction kept 6 bases outside the gene matches. The CDR3 loop spans 16 amino acids. CDR1 and CDR2 (germline): DFQATT, SNEGSKA (reference sequence). For the CDR3, the DNA is TGCAGTGCTAGAGATCGTCCCAGGGGGAGCACAGATACGCAGTATTTT. This codes for CSARDRPRGSTDTQYF.

This clonotype was picked up many times. The chain carries TRBV7-2 and TRBJ2-3; TRBD2 matches at 12 bases. V shed 3 bases, J shed 4 bases, and the junction held 5 bases outside the gene matches. CDR1 is SGHTA and CDR2 is FQGNSA in the germline V gene. The CDR3 runs to 16 residues. The CDR3 reads CASSFLSSGRADTQYF. DNA for the CDR3: TGTGCCAGCAGCTTCCTTTCTAGCGGGAGGGCAGATACGCAGTATTTT.

This clonotype was observed a handful of times. The chain's CDR3 is CASSQGVRMNTEAFF. The CDR3, as DNA: TGCGCCAGCAGCCAAGGGGTCAGAATGAACACTGAAGCTTTCTTT. V usage is TRBV4-3 and J usage is TRBJ1-1; D unresolved. V was pared by 1 base and J by 0 bases, with 9 bases between. The CDR3 covers 15 residues. Germline CDR1 and CDR2: LGHNA and YSLEER.

This clonotype was picked up a small number of times. The chain joins TRBV6-5 to TRBJ1-1; D gene uncertain. Germline V lookup: CDR1 MNHEY, CDR2 SVGAGI. V lost 0 bases to trimming and J lost 10 bases, with 18 bases between them. The CDR3 is 15 amino acids. CDR3 nucleotides: TGTGCCAGCAGTTACTCAGGGTTCGCATCAGGTGGAGCTTTCTTT. It yields the protein CASSYSGFASGGAFF.